The subject of this entry is one TCR beta chain. Its antigen is still unknown. This entry belongs to a study of radiotherapy plus CTLA-4 blockade in lung cancer. Findings and caveats of the study: Blood TCR clones of tumor origin expanded after radiotherapy plus ipilimumab. Reported findings show early blood T cell clone dynamics, with interferon-beta, best predicted response.

Germline V lookup: CDR1 SGHTA, CDR2 FQGNSA. V lost 11 bases to trimming and J lost 6 bases, with 16 bases between them. The CDR3 loop spans 13 amino acids. The assay was immunoSEQ multiplex PCR, and TCRdb's table has in-frame clones only and misses some. The data contain about 76,000 clones, around 78% of them seen just once; the ten biggest clones take up roughly 22%. The chain is built from TRBV7-2 and TRBJ2-2; maybe TRBD2 (7 bases). The sample was peripheral blood, taken from a patient treated with radiotherapy plus ipilimumab. This receptor was obtained from a human donor with non-small cell lung cancer whose response to radiotherapy plus ipilimumab could not be evaluated. Some clones in this sample may be carry-over from other donors' samples. The CDR3: CASIPGGPGELFF. CDR3 DNA: TGTGCCTCCATCCCGGGGGGCCCCGGGGAGCTGTTTTTT.